The 25 T cell receptor beta chains in this list originate from one sample, sequenced in a study of blood T cell repertoires in COVID-19. Produced via immunoSEQ multiplex PCR; TCRdb's table is partial and in-frame only. The sample records some 100,000 clones, more than 70% being singletons. The source material was peripheral blood. These TCRs come from a human donor in a cohort sampled during active COVID-19.

The gene calls are TRBV6-2 or TRBV6-3 and TRBJ1-5; 7 nucleotides align to TRBD1. V trimming: 3 bases; J trimming: 3 bases; junction bases outside the gene matches: 5. The CDR3 has 15 amino acids. Germline V gene data show CDR1 as MNHEY and CDR2 as SVGEGT. CDR3 sequence reads: CASSYRQGFNQPQHF. CDR3 DNA sequence: TGTGCCAGCAGTTATAGACAGGGATTCAATCAGCCCCAGCATTTT.

The chain carries TRBV7-3 and TRBJ1-2; D is perhaps TRBD1 (5 bases). Trimming shortened V by 6 bases and J by 6 bases, and 20 bases separated the two germline ends. This CDR3 region has 15 residues. CDR1 and CDR2 from the germline V gene are SGHTA and FQGTGA. The CDR3 region is CASSKTGPSFDGYTF. As DNA, the CDR3 is TGTGCCAGCAGTAAAACAGGCCCCTCTTTCGATGGCTACACCTTC.

V usage is TRBV15 and J usage is TRBJ2-3; 15 bases line up with TRBD2. Germline assignment: CDR1 LNHNV and CDR2 YYDKDF (reference sequence). The length of the CDR3 is 15 residues. The trim removed 5 bases at V and 11 bases at J, leaving 8 bases unmatched. Here the CDR3 DNA reads TGTGCCACCAGCCCGGGGACTAGCGGGGGGCTGGGGCAGTATTTT. Its translation is CATSPGTSGGLGQYF.

The V call is TRBV27, the J call TRBJ1-4, with a weak D call TRBD1 (5 bases). Trimming pared 8 bases from V and 7 bases from J, leaving 17 bases between. Germline loops: CDR1 MNHEY, CDR2 SMNVEV (reference sequence). The CDR3 is 14 residues long. The CDR3, as DNA: TGTGCCAGCCGCCGCGGGGGGGAAGGTGAAAAACTGTTTTTT. This gives the protein CASRRGGEGEKLFF.

The chain combines TRBV30 with TRBJ2-7; 8 positions agree with TRBD1. In germline, CDR1 is GTSNPN, CDR2 SVGIG (reference sequence). CDR3 length: 13 residues. Losses at the gene ends were 3 bases for V and 2 bases for J; bases not matched to a gene: 3. The CDR3 sequence is CAWSRDRPYEQYF. The CDR3 coding sequence is TGTGCCTGGAGCCGGGACAGGCCCTACGAGCAGTACTTC.

The V gene is TRBV6-5, the J gene TRBJ1-5, with 7 bases lining up with TRBD1. V gave up 6 bases and J gave up 2 bases; unmatched junction bases: 7. The CDR3 length is 15 residues. CDR1 and CDR2 from the germline V gene are MNHEY and SVGAGI. The CDR3 DNA sequence: TGTGCCAGCAGCGGGACAGAGTTCGGCAATCAGCCCCAGCATTTT. Translation gives CASSGTEFGNQPQHF.

The rearrangement joins TRBV3-1 (or the pseudogene TRBV3-2) to TRBJ1-1, with a tentative D call TRBD1 (6 bases). Per the germline V gene, CDR1 is LGHDT and CDR2 is YNNKEL (reference sequence). The ends were cut back, 1 base at V and 1 base at J, with 13 bases in the middle. This CDR3 has 16 amino acids. The CDR3 DNA is TGTGCCAGCAGCCAAGTACAGGGTATGGGGAACACTGAAGCTTTCTTT. Its protein is CASSQVQGMGNTEAFF.

Many counts were recorded for this clone. V and J are TRBV7-9 and TRBJ2-7; D possibly corresponds to TRBD2 (6 bases). This CDR3 has 15 amino acids. Trimming took off 5 bases at V and 0 bases at J, with 14 bases between the two ends. Germline lookup yields CDR1 SEHNR and CDR2 FQNEAQ (reference sequence). In DNA, the CDR3 is TGTGCCAGCAGCCCACGGGCAGCGGGCTCCTACGAGCAGTACTTC. Protein product: CASSPRAAGSYEQYF.

The chain carries TRBV28 and TRBJ2-2; TRBD1 is a possible D gene (5 bases). Trimming stripped 8 bases from V and 1 base from J, with 8 bases between. The CDR3 contains 13 residues. Germline CDR1 and CDR2: MDHEN and SYDVKM. Here the CDR3 reads CASDSLNTGELFF. CDR3 bases: TGTGCCAGCGACAGCTTGAACACCGGGGAGCTGTTTTTT.

The chain is built from TRBV9 and TRBJ2-1, with 8 bases aligning to TRBD1. Germline CDR1 is SGDLS and CDR2 is YYNGEE. The CDR3 sequence is 17 residues long. V shed 3 bases and J 9 bases; nucleotides not matched to a gene: 17. This CDR3 reads CASSGGGRQGIKSEQFF. Here the CDR3 DNA reads TGTGCCAGCAGCGGAGGGGGTCGACAGGGGATCAAGAGTGAGCAGTTCTTC. The variable domain in full, with the rest retrieved from reference TRBV9 and TRBJ2-1, is DSGVTQTPKHLITATGQRVTLRCSPRSGDLSVYWYQQSLDQGLQFLIQYYNGEERAKGNILERFSAQQFPDLHSELNLSSLELGDSALYFCASSGGGRQGIKSEQFFGPGTRLTVL.

V gene TRBV6-1 combines with J gene TRBJ2-1; 8 positions match TRBD2. Germline assignment: CDR1 MNHNS and CDR2 SASEGT. This CDR3 region has 14 residues. Trimming removed 3 bases from V and 4 bases from J; junction bases left unmatched: 2. CDR3 amino acids: CASSDRLAYNEQFF. CDR3 coding DNA: TGTGCCAGCAGTGACAGACTAGCGTACAATGAGCAGTTCTTC.

The V and J genes are TRBV18 and TRBJ2-1, with 8 nucleotides matching TRBD1. Per the germline V gene, CDR1 is KGHSH and CDR2 is LQKENI. V shed 4 bases, J shed 5 bases, and the junction held 4 bases outside the gene matches. The CDR3 spans 14 residues. The CDR3 protein is CASSRSRGHNEQFF. CDR3 in DNA: TGTGCCAGCTCACGGTCCAGGGGGCACAATGAGCAGTTCTTC.

This clone was counted once. V gene TRBV7-6 combines with J gene TRBJ2-7, with D possibly matching TRBD2 (5 bases). Germline V gives CDR1 SGHVS, CDR2 FNYEAQ. CDR3 length: 16 residues. V was pared by 4 bases and J by 5 bases, with 21 bases between. CDR3 amino acids: CASSSMVGLLGNEQYF. The CDR3 nucleotides are TGTGCCAGCAGCTCTATGGTCGGACTTTTAGGCAACGAGCAGTACTTC.

The chain couples TRBV11-3 to TRBJ1-3; no definite D call. The germline V gene has CDR1 SGHNT and CDR2 YENEEA. V was pared by 1 base and J by 0 bases, with 4 bases between. The CDR3 is 14 residues long. CDR3 sequence reads: CASSLGDSGNTIYF. CDR3 bases: TGTGCCAGCAGCTTAGGAGACTCTGGAAACACCATATATTTT.

The chain joins TRBV18 to TRBJ2-4; D gene unclear. With 3 bases removed from V and 0 bases from J, the gap between germline ends came to 9 bases. The CDR3 is made up of 15 amino acids. CDR1 is KGHSH and CDR2 is LQKENI in the germline V gene. CDR3 nucleotide sequence: TGTGCCAGCTCACCGCCACAGTTAGCCAAAAACATTCAGTACTTC. It yields the protein CASSPPQLAKNIQYF. Supplemented by reference TRBV18 and TRBJ2-4, the full variable domain reads NAGVMQNPRHLVRRRGQEARLRCSPMKGHSHVYWYRQLPEEGLKFMVYLQKENIIDESGMPKERFSAEFPKEGPSILRIQQVVRGDSAAYFCASSPPQLAKNIQYFGAGTRLSVL.

The chain recombines TRBV7-8 with TRBJ2-7, with a possible D match to TRBD1 (5 bases). The CDR3 totals 16 residues. CDR1 and CDR2 from the germline V gene are SGHVS and FQNEAQ. V was shortened by 5 bases and J by 4 bases, with 21 bases between the two germline ends. The CDR3 DNA is TGTGCCAGCAGCGAAAGACGCTTACTTCAGGGTTACGAGCAGTACTTC. Its translation is CASSERRLLQGYEQYF.

The genes are TRBV5-1 and TRBJ2-1; perhaps TRBD1 as D (6 bases). The germline V and J ends were trimmed by 1 base and 9 bases, with 17 bases remaining between them. The germline V gene encodes CDR1 SGHRS and CDR2 YFSETQ. The CDR3 length is 15 residues. This CDR3 reads CASSLLPGEQGEQFF. The CDR3 region has the DNA TGCGCCAGCAGCTTGCTGCCAGGGGAACAGGGTGAGCAGTTCTTC.

The chain combines TRBV7-3 with TRBJ1-5; D call uncertain. The ends were cut back, 3 bases at V and 4 bases at J, with 7 bases in the middle. This CDR3 region has 13 residues. Germline CDR1 SGHTA, CDR2 FQGTGA. The DNA of the CDR3 is TGTGCCAGCAGCTTGGAGAGAAATCAGCCCCAGCATTTT. Translated: CASSLERNQPQHF.

The chain couples TRBV28 to TRBJ2-2; D might be TRBD2 (5 bases). The germline V gene has CDR1 MDHEN and CDR2 SYDVKM. Trimming took 8 bases from V and 0 from J, leaving 13 bases between them. There are 15 residues in the CDR3. The CDR3 spells CASWARVANTGELFF. CDR3 bases: TGTGCCAGCTGGGCGAGGGTTGCGAACACCGGGGAGCTGTTTTTT.

The V call is TRBV18, the J call TRBJ2-1; the D is unclear. Germline values: CDR1 KGHSH, CDR2 LQKENI. This CDR3 is built from 11 residues. V lost 6 bases and J 9 bases, leaving 9 bases between the germline ends. The chain's CDR3 is CASSPSSEQFF. DNA for the CDR3: TGTGCCAGCTCCCCTTCGTCTGAGCAGTTCTTC.

V usage is TRBV7-2 and J usage is TRBJ1-2; 8 nucleotides agree with TRBD1. From germline, CDR1 is SGHTA and CDR2 FQGNSA. The V segment lost 5 bases and the J segment 6 bases; nucleotides outside the gene matches: 8. The CDR3 has 14 residues. This chain's CDR3 is CASSTRTGSNGYTF. In DNA, the CDR3 is TGTGCCAGCAGCACGCGGACAGGGAGTAATGGCTACACCTTC.

This sequence joins TRBV5-1 and TRBJ2-7; tentatively, D is TRBD2 (6 bases). CDR3 size: 14 residues. The germline gives CDR1 SGHRS, CDR2 YFSETQ. With 0 bases removed from V and 5 bases from J, the gap between germline ends came to 12 bases. In DNA form, the CDR3 reads TGCGCCAGCAGCTTGGCCCTACCGGGGGACGAGCAGTACTTC. Translated: CASSLALPGDEQYF. Filled out from reference TRBV5-1 and TRBJ2-7, the complete variable domain reads KAGVTQTPRYLIKTRGQQVTLSCSPISGHRSVSWYQQTPGQGLQFLFEYFSETQRNKGNFPGRFSGRQFSNSRSEMNVSTLELGDSALYLCASSLALPGDEQYFGPGTRLTVT.

The table lists this clone with a count of one. The chain uses TRBV5-1 and TRBJ2-7, with TRBD1 identical over 7 bases. CDR3 length: 14 residues. Germline V lookup: CDR1 SGHRS, CDR2 YFSETQ. Trimming at V came to 2 bases and at J to 2 bases, leaving 4 bases not matched to a gene. In DNA, the CDR3 is TGCGCCAGCAGCTTCAGACAGGGACCCTACGAGCAGTACTTC. This gives the protein CASSFRQGPYEQYF.

This clone came up a few times. The CDR3 coding sequence is TGTGCCAGCGCCAGCGCTAGGGGATTGGGCGAGCAGTACTTC. This encodes CASASARGLGEQYF. The chain recombines TRBV2 with TRBJ2-7, with D possibly TRBD1 on 5 matching bases. Germline V gives CDR1 SNHLY, CDR2 FYNNEI. The CDR3 runs to 14 residues. Between the trimmed V and J ends, which lost 8 bases and 6 bases, there was a span of 20 bases.

This clone was picked up a small number of times. The chain has TRBV5-4 and TRBJ2-2, with no clear D. The CDR3 covers 12 residues. Germline V gene data show CDR1 as SGHNT and CDR2 as YYREEE (reference sequence). The V and J ends lost 3 bases and 16 bases respectively, with 16 bases between them. This CDR3 reads CASSSDSVAEFF. The CDR3 region has the DNA TGTGCCAGCAGCTCCGATTCGGTTGCGGAGTTTTTT.